A single sample gave rise to the 9 T cell receptor beta chains below, sequenced in a study of blood T cell repertoires in COVID-19. The assay was immunoSEQ multiplex PCR, and TCRdb's table has in-frame clones only and misses some. This table has about 280,000 clones, about 89% appearing once. Sequencing was performed on peripheral blood. All receptors come from a man between 35 and 55 years old with acute or convalescent COVID-19.

This clone was observed a single time. The chain is built from TRBV2 and TRBJ1-1, with 7 bases identical to TRBD1. Trimming cost V 8 bases and J 1 base; bases outside gene matches: 7. Germline lookup yields CDR1 SNHLY and CDR2 FYNNEI. The CDR3 totals 14 residues. DNA of the CDR3: TGTGCCAGCGACAGACAGGGAGGGAACACTGAAGCTTTCTTT. Its protein is CASDRQGGNTEAFF.

The chain joins TRBV19 to TRBJ1-6, with 7 bases lining up with TRBD1. The ends lost 6 bases at V and 5 bases at J; junction bases unmatched: 4. Germline V gene lookup returns CDR1 LNHDA and CDR2 SQIVND (reference sequence). The length of the CDR3 is 14 residues. The chain's CDR3 is CASRTGQNNSPLHF. For the CDR3, the DNA is TGTGCCAGTAGGACGGGACAGAATAATTCACCCCTCCACTTT.

This clone occurred once. V usage is TRBV5-1 and J usage is TRBJ2-7; TRBD2 might be the D (6 bases). The CDR3 totals 15 residues. Germline values: CDR1 SGHRS, CDR2 YFSETQ. Trimming stripped 6 bases from V and 4 bases from J, with 20 bases between. The CDR3 region has the DNA TGCGCCAGCAAGCTCCAGACCGGGACTCCGTACGAGCAGTACTTC. Translated: CASKLQTGTPYEQYF. The entire variable domain, with the rest obtained from reference TRBV5-1 and TRBJ2-7, is as follows: KAGVTQTPRYLIKTRGQQVTLSCSPISGHRSVSWYQQTPGQGLQFLFEYFSETQRNKGNFPGRFSGRQFSNSRSEMNVSTLELGDSALYLCASKLQTGTPYEQYFGPGTRLTVT.

This chain links TRBV7-6 with TRBJ1-1; possibly TRBD1 for D (5 bases). Germline-derived CDR1 and CDR2 are SGHVS and FNYEAQ. Trimming stripped 0 bases from V and 4 bases from J, with 12 bases between. The CDR3 runs 15 residues. The CDR3 DNA reads as TGTGCCAGCAGCTTAGCGCAGGGAATGGTCACTGAAGCTTTCTTT. Translating it yields CASSLAQGMVTEAFF. The variable domain in full, completed from reference TRBV7-6 and TRBJ1-1, reads GAGVSQSPRYKVTKRGQDVALRCDPISGHVSLYWYRQALGQGPEFLTYFNYEAQQDKSGLPNDRFSAERPEGSISTLTIQRTEQRDSAMYRCASSLAQGMVTEAFFGQGTRLTVV.

The CDR3 is CAWGPGQGARGYTF. The CDR3 DNA sequence: TGTGCCTGGGGACCGGGACAGGGGGCAAGAGGCTACACCTTC. V is TRBV30 and J is TRBJ1-2, with TRBD1 identical over 12 bases. The V segment lost 5 bases and the J segment 8 bases; nucleotides outside the gene matches: 9. The CDR3 extends over 14 amino acids. Germline assignment: CDR1 GTSNPN and CDR2 SVGIG (reference sequence).

CDR3 region: CASSLDSDSPLHF. The CDR3 region has the DNA TGTGCCAGCAGCTTGGACAGTGATTCACCCCTCCACTTT. The V call is TRBV5-4, the J call TRBJ1-6; D not resolved. CDR1 and CDR2 from the germline V gene are SGHNT and YYREEE (reference sequence). The CDR3 runs 13 residues. The V end was cut by 0 bases, the J end by 8 bases, with 6 bases between. Full variable domain (remainder filled in from reference TRBV5-4 and TRBJ1-6): ETGVTQSPTHLIKTRGQQVTLRCSSQSGHNTVSWYQQALGQGPQFIFQYYREEENGRGNFPPRFSGLQFPNYSSELNVNALELDDSALYLCASSLDSDSPLHFGNGTRLTVT.

This clone occurred a few times. The chain has TRBV4-2 and TRBJ2-3, with 9 bases that match TRBD2. Germline loops: CDR1 LGHNA, CDR2 YNFKEQ. This CDR3 is 17 amino acids long. Germline trimming cut 0 bases from V and 5 bases from J; bases unmatched to any gene: 9. This CDR3 is CASSQDLERGEVDTQYF. CDR3 DNA: TGTGCCAGCAGCCAAGATCTCGAGCGGGGGGAAGTAGATACGCAGTATTTT.

The CDR3 DNA reads as TGTGCCAGCAGCTTGGCTCTGGCTTCACCCCTCCACTTT. It is translated as CASSLALASPLHF. This chain links TRBV5-4 with TRBJ1-6, with unresolved D. The V end was cut by 0 bases, the J end by 9 bases, with 7 bases between. This CDR3 spans 13 amino acids. The germline CDR1 and CDR2 sequences are SGHNT and YYREEE (reference sequence).

The V and J genes are TRBV13 and TRBJ2-7; 9 bases agree with TRBD2. Per germline, CDR1 PRHDT and CDR2 FYEKMQ (reference sequence). The J segment lost 5 bases and the V segment lost 0 bases, leaving 5 bases of the junction unmatched. This CDR3 is built from 15 residues. The CDR3 coding sequence is TGTGCCAGCAGCTTAGGAATAGCGGGGGAAGACGAGCAGTACTTC. Its protein product is CASSLGIAGEDEQYF.